A single sample gave rise to the 8 T cell receptor beta chains below, sequenced in a study of post-analysis software for immune sequencing data. Study-level results: Among a few TRBV segments more frequent in patients than controls were TRBV5-6, TRBV5-1 and TRBV20-1.

cDNA libraries for TCR beta contained unique molecular identifiers. From the PCR reads, TCRdb called clonotypes with MiXCR, one entry per CDR3 protein. The sample holds approximately 570,000 distinct CDR3 sequences, around 40% seen once. No antigen is known for these receptors. The sample comprised blood. The receptors here all came from a girl aged 10-17 years with multiple sclerosis.

This clonotype was counted only a few times. The chain employs TRBV20-1 and TRBJ2-6; D might be TRBD2 (5 bases). The CDR3 contains 14 residues. Germline V gives CDR1 DFQATT, CDR2 SNEGSKA (reference sequence). Trimming cost V 5 bases and J 4 bases, with 12 bases left between them. CDR3 in DNA: TGCAGTGCTCCGAGCTCGGGAGGGGCCAACGTCCTGACTTTC. It specifies CSAPSSGGANVLTF.

A few counts support this clonotype. J is TRBJ2-1 and V is TRBV29-1, with D perhaps matching TRBD1 (6 bases). CDR1 is SQVTM, CDR2 ANQGSEA, per germline. V shed 8 bases and J shed 6 bases, with 20 bases lying between them. The CDR3 has 14 residues. The CDR3 DNA is TGCAGCTTCGGAACAGGGTATTTCGGCAATGAGCAGTTCTTC. Translating gives CSFGTGYFGNEQFF.

The table lists this clonotype with a few counts. V gene TRBV11-2 combines with J gene TRBJ2-1; either TRBD1 or TRBD2 may supply D (6 bases each). CDR1 SGHAT and CDR2 FQNNGV come from the germline V gene. Deletions cut 6 bases from V and 2 bases from J, with 14 bases between. The CDR3 is 15 amino acids. The CDR3 spells CASRNPGAPYNEQFF. CDR3 DNA: TGTGCCAGCAGGAACCCGGGGGCCCCCTACAATGAGCAGTTCTTC.

This chain uses TRBV29-1 with TRBJ1-1; 8 nucleotides align to TRBD1. In germline, CDR1 is SQVTM, CDR2 ANQGSEA. V shed 3 bases, J shed 1 base, and the junction held 7 bases outside the gene matches. CDR3 length: 15 amino acids. The DNA of the CDR3 is TGCAGCGTTGACTCGGCAGGGGGCTCGAACACTGAAGCTTTCTTT. Translation: CSVDSAGGSNTEAFF.

The chain uses TRBV11-2 and TRBJ2-4; no clear D. The J call may be faulty, since TRBJ2-5 better matches the DNA end. CDR3 size: 14 residues. From germline, CDR1 is SGHAT and CDR2 FQNNGV. CDR3 coding DNA: TGTGCCAGCAGCCCGCGACCAGATAAAGAGACCCAGTACTTC. Translated: CASSPRPDKETQYF.

The table lists this clonotype with a count of one. Relative to the germline gene, one junction end is altered; a read error may explain this. The rearrangement joins TRBV7-7 to TRBJ2-5; no definite D call. The length of the CDR3 is 13 residues. Germline loops: CDR1 SSHAT, CDR2 FNYEAQ (reference sequence). The CDR3 DNA is TGTGCTAGCAGCTTAACTCCCGAGTCGGCCCAGTACTTC. Translation: CASSLTPESAQYF.

The V and J genes are TRBV11-2 and TRBJ2-4, with TRBD2 matching 8 bases. Gene TRBJ2-5 matches the end of the DNA better, so the J call may be wrong. The CDR3 extends over 15 amino acids. Germline assignment: CDR1 SGHAT and CDR2 FQNNGV. As DNA, the CDR3 is TGTGCCAGCAGCAGAGGAGGCAGCGGGGGAGAGACCCAGTACTTC. Its translation: CASSRGGSGGETQYF.

The chain recombines TRBV5-1 with TRBJ1-1; 9 nucleotides agree with TRBD1. This CDR3 has 16 amino acids. The germline V gene encodes CDR1 SGHRS and CDR2 YFSETQ. V trimming: 5 bases; J trimming: 4 bases; junction bases outside the gene matches: 12. The CDR3 loop is CASSSGQGRLRTEAFF. In DNA form, the CDR3 reads TGCGCCAGCAGTTCCGGACAGGGGCGACTACGCACTGAAGCTTTCTTT.